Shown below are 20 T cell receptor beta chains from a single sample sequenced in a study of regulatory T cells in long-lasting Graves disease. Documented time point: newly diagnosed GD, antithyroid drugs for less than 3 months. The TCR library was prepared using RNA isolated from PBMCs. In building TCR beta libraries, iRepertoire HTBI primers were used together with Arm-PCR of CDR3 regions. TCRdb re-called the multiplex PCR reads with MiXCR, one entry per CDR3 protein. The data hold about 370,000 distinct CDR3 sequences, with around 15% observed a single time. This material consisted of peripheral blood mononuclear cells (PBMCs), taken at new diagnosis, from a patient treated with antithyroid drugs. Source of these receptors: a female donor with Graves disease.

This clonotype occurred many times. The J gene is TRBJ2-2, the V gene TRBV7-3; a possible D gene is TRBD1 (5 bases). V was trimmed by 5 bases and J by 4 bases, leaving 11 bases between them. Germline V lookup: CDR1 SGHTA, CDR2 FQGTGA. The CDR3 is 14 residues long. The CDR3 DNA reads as TGTGCCAGCAGCGCAGGAAGGGGCACCGGGGAGCTGTTTTTT. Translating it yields CASSAGRGTGELFF.

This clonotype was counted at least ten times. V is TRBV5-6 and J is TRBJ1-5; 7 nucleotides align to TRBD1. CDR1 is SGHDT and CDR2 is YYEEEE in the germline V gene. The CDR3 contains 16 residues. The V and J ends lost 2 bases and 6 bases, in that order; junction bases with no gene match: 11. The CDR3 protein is CASSLQGTWPGQPQHF. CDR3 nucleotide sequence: TGTGCCAGCAGCTTACAGGGGACCTGGCCGGGTCAGCCCCAGCATTTT.

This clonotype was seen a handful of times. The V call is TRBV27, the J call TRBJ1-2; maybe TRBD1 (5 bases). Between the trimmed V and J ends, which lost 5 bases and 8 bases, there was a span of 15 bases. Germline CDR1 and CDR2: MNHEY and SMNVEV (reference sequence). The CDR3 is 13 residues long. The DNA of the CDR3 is TGTGCCAGCAGTCCAGGGAATCTGTACGGCTACACCTTC. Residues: CASSPGNLYGYTF.

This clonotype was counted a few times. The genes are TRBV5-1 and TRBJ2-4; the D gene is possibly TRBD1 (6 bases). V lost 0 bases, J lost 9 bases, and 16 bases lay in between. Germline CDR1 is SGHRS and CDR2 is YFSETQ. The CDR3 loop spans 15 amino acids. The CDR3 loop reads CASSLATGQGSIQYF. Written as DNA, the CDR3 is TGCGCCAGCAGCTTGGCCACGGGGCAGGGGAGCATTCAGTACTTC.

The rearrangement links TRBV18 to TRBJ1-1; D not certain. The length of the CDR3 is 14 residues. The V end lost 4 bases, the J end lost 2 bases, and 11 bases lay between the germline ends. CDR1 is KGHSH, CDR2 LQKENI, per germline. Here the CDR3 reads CASSLAEKNTEAFF. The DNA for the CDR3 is TGTGCCAGCTCACTGGCAGAGAAAAACACTGAAGCTTTCTTT.

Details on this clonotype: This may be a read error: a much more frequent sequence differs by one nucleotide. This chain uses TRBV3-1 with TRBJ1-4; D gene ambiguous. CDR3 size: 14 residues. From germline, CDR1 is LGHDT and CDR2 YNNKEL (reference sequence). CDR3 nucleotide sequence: TGTGCCGGCAGCCTCCTAGACGGAGATGAAAAACTGTTTTTT. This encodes CAGSLLDGDEKLFF. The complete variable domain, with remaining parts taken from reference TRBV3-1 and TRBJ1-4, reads DTAVSQTPKYLVTQMGNDKSIKCEQNLGHDTMYWYKQDSKKFLKIMFSYNNKELIINETVPNRFSPKSPDKAHLNLHINSLELGDSAVYFCAGSLLDGDEKLFFGSGTQLSVL.

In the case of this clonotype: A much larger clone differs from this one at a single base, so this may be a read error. CDR3 sequence reads: CANSLVPGETQYF. The CDR3 DNA reads as TGCGCCAACAGCTTGGTCCCGGGGGAGACCCAGTACTTC. This rearrangement joins TRBV5-1 to TRBJ2-5; a weak D match, TRBD2 (5 bases). The germline CDR1 and CDR2 sequences are SGHRS and YFSETQ. This CDR3 region has 13 residues.

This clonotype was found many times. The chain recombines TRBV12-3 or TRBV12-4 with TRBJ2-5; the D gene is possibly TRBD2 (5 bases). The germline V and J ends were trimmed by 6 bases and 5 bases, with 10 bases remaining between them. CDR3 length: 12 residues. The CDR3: CASRDLGETQYF. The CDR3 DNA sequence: TGTGCCAGCAGGGACTTGGGGGAGACCCAGTACTTC.

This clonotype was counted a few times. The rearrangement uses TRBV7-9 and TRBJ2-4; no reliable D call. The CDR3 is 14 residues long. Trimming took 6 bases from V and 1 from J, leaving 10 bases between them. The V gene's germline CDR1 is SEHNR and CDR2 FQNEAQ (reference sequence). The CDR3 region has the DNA TGTGCCAGCAGTACCCCTGGTGCCAAAAACATTCAGTACTTC. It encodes CASSTPGAKNIQYF.

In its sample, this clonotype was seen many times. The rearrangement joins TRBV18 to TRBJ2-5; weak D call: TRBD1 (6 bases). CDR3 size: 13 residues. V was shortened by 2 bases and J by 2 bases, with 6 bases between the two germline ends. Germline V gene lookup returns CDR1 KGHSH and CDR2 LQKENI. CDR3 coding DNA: TGTGCCAGCTCACCAGGACAGCAAGAGACCCAGTACTTC. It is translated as CASSPGQQETQYF.

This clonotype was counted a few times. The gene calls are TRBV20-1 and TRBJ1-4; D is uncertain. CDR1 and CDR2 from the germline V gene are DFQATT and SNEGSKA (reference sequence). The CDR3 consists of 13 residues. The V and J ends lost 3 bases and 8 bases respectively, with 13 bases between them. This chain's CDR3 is CSASGSINEKLFF. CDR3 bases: TGCAGTGCTAGTGGCAGCATTAACGAAAAACTGTTTTTT.

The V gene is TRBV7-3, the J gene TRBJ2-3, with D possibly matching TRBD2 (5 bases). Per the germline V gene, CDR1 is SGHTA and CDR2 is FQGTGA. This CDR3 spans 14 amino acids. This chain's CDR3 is CATAPSGGTDTQYF. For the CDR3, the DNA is TGTGCTACAGCACCAAGCGGTGGCACAGATACGCAGTATTTT.

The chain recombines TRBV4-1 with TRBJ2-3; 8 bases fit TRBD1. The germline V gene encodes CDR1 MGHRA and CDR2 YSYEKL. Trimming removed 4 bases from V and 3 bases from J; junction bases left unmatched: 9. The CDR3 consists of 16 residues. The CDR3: CASSPRLRQGTDTQYF. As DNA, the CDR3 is TGCGCCAGCAGCCCCCGTTTAAGACAGGGGACAGATACGCAGTATTTT.

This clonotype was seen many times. The CDR3 sequence: CASSLGDEISAYNEQFF. The CDR3 DNA is TGTGCCAGCAGCTTAGGAGACGAGATCAGCGCCTACAATGAGCAGTTCTTC. This chain links TRBV11-2 with TRBJ2-1; no clear D. V dropped 1 base and J dropped 2 bases, with 15 bases sitting between them. CDR1 is SGHAT and CDR2 is FQNNGV in the germline V gene. This CDR3 region has 17 residues.

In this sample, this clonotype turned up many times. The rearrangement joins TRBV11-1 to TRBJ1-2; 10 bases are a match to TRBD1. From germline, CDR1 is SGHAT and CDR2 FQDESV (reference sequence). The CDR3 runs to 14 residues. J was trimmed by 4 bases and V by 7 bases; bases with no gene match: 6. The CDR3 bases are TGTGCCAGCACCCTGGGACAGGGGAGCTATGGCTACACCTTC. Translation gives CASTLGQGSYGYTF.

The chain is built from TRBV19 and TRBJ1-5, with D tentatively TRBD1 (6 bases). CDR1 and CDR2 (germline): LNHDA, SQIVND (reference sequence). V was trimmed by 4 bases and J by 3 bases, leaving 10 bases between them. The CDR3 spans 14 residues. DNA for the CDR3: TGTGCCAGTAGTAGAAGGACAGACAATCAGCCCCAGCATTTT. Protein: CASSRRTDNQPQHF.

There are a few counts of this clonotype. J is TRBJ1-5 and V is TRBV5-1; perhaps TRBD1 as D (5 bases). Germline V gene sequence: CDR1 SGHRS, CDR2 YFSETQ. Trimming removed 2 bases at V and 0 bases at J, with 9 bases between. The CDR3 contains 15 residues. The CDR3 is CASSFRDLSNQPQHF. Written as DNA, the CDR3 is TGCGCCAGCAGCTTTAGGGACCTTAGCAATCAGCCCCAGCATTTT.

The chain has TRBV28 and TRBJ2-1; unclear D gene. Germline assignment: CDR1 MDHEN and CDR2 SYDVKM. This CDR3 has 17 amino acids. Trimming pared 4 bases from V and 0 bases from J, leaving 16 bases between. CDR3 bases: TGTGCCAGCAGTTCCTCGGCAGCCACCAGCTCCTACAATGAGCAGTTCTTC. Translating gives CASSSSAATSSYNEQFF.

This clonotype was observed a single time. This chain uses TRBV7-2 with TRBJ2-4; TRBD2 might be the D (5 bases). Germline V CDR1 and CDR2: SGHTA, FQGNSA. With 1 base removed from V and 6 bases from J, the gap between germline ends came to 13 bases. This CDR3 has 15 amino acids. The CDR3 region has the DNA TGTGCCAGCAGCTTAGGTGGCAGTCGGGGAAACATTCAGTACTTC. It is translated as CASSLGGSRGNIQYF.

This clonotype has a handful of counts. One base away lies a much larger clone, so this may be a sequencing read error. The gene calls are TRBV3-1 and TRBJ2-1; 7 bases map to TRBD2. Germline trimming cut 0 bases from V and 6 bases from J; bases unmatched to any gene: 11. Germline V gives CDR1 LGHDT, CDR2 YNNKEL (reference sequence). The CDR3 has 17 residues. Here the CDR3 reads CASSQEAAGLLGNEQFF. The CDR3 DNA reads TGTGCCAGCAGCCAAGAGGCCGCGGGACTATTAGGCAATGAGCAGTTCTTC.